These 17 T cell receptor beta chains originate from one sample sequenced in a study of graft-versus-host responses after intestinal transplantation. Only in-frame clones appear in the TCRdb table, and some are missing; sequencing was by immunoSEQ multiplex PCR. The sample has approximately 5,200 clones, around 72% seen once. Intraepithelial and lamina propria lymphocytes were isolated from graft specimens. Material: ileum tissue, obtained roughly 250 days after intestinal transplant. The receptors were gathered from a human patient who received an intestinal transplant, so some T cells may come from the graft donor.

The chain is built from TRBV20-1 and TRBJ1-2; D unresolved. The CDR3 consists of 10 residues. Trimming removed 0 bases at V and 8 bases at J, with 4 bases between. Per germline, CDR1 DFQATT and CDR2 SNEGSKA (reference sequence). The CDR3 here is CSARDRGYTF. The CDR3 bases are TGCAGTGCTAGAGATCGGGGCTACACCTTC.

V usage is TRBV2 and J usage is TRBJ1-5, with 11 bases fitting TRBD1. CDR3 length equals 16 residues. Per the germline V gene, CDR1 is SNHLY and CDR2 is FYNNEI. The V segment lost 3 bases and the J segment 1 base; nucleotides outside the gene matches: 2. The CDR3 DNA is TGTGCCAGCAGTGATTGGGACAGGGGGAGCAATCAGCCCCAGCATTTT. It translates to CASSDWDRGSNQPQHF.

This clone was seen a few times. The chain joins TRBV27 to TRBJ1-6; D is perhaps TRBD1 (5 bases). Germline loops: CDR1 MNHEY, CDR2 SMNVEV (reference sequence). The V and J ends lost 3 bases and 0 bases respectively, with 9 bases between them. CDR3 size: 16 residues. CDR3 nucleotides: TGTGCCAGCAGTTTTGGGGGGAGCTCCTATAATTCACCCCTCCACTTT. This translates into CASSFGGSSYNSPLHF.

DNA for the CDR3: TGTGCCAGCAGTTTCCTCAGGGAAAGAACAGATACGCAGTATTTT. This codes for CASSFLRERTDTQYF. The chain is built from TRBV6-5 and TRBJ2-3; D is perhaps TRBD1 (5 bases). Germline loops: CDR1 MNHEY, CDR2 SVGAGI. V gave up 4 bases and J gave up 3 bases, with 14 bases separating them. This CDR3 contains 15 residues.

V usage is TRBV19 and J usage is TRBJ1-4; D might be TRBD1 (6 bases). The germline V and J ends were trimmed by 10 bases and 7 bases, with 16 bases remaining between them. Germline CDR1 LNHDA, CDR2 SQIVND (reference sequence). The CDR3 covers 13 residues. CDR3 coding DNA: TGTGCCACCAGGGGAACAGCGGCTGAAAAACTGTTTTTT. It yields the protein CATRGTAAEKLFF. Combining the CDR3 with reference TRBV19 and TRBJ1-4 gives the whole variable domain DGGITQSPKYLFRKEGQNVTLSCEQNLNHDAMYWYRQDPGQGLRLIYYSQIVNDFQKGDIAEGYSVSREKKESFPLTVTSAQKNPTAFYLCATRGTAAEKLFFGSGTQLSVL.

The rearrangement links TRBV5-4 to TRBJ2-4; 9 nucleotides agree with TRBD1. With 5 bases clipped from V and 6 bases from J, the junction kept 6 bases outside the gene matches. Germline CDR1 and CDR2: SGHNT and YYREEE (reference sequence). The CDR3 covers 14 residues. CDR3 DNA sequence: TGTGCCAGCAGTATGGGACAGGGAGGAAACATTCAGTACTTC. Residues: CASSMGQGGNIQYF. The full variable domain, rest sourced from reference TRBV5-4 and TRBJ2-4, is ETGVTQSPTHLIKTRGQQVTLRCSSQSGHNTVSWYQQALGQGPQFIFQYYREEENGRGNFPPRFSGLQFPNYSSELNVNALELDDSALYLCASSMGQGGNIQYFGAGTRLSVL.

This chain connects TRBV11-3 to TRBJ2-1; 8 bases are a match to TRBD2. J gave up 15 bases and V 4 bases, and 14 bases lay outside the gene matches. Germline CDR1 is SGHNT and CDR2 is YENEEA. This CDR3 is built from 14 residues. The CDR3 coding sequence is TGTGCCAGCAGCTCACCACTAGCGGCCTCGACCCTGTTCTTC. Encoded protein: CASSSPLAASTLFF.

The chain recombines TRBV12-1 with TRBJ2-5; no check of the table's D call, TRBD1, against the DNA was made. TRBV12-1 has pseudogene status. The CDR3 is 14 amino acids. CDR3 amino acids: CASSSNRGQETQYF. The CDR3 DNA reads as TGTGCCAGCAGCTCGAACAGGGGGCAAGAGACCCAGTACTTC.

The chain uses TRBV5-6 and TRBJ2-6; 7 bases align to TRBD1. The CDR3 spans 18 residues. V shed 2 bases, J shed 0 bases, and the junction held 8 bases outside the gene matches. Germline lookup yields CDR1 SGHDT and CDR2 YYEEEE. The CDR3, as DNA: TGTGCCAGCAGCTTACGGCCAGGGGGTTTCTCTGGGGCCAACGTCCTGACTTTC. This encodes CASSLRPGGFSGANVLTF.

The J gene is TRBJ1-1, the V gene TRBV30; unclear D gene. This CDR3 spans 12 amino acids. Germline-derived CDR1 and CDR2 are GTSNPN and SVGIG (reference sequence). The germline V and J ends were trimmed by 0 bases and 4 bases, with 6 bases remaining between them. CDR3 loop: CAWSVQPTEAFF. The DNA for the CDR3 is TGTGCCTGGAGTGTACAACCCACTGAAGCTTTCTTT.

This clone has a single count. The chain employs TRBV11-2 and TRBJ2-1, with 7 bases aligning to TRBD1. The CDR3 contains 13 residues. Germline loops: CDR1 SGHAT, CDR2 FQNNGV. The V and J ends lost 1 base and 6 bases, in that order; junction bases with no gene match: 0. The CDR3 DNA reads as TGTGCCAGCAGCTTAGCAGGGGGCAATGAGCAGTTCTTC. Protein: CASSLAGGNEQFF.

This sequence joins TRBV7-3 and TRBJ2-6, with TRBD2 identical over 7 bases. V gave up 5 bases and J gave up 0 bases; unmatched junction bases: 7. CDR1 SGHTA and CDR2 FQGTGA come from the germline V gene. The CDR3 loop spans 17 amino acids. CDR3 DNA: TGTGCCAGCAGCCGCGGGGGTCCCAGCTCTGGGGCCAACGTCCTGACTTTC. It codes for CASSRGGPSSGANVLTF.

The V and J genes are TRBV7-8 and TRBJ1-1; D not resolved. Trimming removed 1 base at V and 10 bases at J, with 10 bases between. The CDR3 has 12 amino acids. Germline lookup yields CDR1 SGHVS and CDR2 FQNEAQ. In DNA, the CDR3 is TGTGCCAGCAGCTTAGACCGGGAGGGAGCTTTCTTT. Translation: CASSLDREGAFF.

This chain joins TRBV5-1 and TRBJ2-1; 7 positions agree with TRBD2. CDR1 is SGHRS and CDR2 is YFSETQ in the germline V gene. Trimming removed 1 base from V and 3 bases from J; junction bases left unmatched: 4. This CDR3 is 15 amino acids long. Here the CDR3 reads CASSLWAGDYNEQFF. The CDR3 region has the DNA TGCGCCAGCAGCTTGTGGGCGGGAGACTACAATGAGCAGTTCTTC.

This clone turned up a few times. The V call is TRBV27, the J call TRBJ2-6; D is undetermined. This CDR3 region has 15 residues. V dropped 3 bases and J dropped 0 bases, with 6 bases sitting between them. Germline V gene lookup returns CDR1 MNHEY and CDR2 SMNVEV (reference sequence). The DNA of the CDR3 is TGTGCCAGCAGTTTGCGCCACTCTGGGGCCAACGTCCTGACTTTC. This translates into CASSLRHSGANVLTF. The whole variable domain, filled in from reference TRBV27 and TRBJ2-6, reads EAQVTQNPRYLITVTGKKLTVTCSQNMNHEYMSWYRQDPGLGLRQIYYSMNVEVTDKGDVPEGYKVSRKEKRNFPLILESPSPNQTSLYFCASSLRHSGANVLTFGAGSRLTVL.

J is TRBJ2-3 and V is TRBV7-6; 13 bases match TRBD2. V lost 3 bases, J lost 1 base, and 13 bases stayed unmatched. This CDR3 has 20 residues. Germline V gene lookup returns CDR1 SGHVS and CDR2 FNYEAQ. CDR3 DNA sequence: TGTGCCAGCAGCTTCTGGCCACGGACTAGCGGGGGATCCCGCACAGATACGCAGTATTTT. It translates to CASSFWPRTSGGSRTDTQYF.

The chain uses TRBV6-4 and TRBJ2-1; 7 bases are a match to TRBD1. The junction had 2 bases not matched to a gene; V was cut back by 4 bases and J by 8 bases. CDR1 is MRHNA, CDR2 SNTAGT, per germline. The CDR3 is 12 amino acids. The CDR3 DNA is TGTGCCAGCAGTGTACAGGGGCATGAGCAGTTCTTC. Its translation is CASSVQGHEQFF.